This T cell receptor (beta chain) came from a study of T cells in Graves' hyperthyroidism and ophthalmopathy. Findings and limits, study-wide: A model of 13 V-J pairs discriminated ophthalmopathy from stable hyperthyroidism. Blood also showed most of the thyroid clonotypes that were expanded above 0.001.

There were TCR beta CDR3 regions amplified from RNA transcripts. In the first-round RT-PCR of the TCR CDR3, the HTBI primer set was used. TCRdb re-derived calls from the multiplex PCR reads in MiXCR, one entry per CDR3 protein. The sample holds nearly 250,000 distinct CDR3 sequences; approximately 25% are singletons and the top ten take under 40%. The CDR3 spans 14 residues. CDR1 is MNHNS, CDR2 SASEGT, per germline. The germline V and J ends were trimmed by 6 bases and 1 base, with 12 bases remaining between them. In this sample, this clonotype turned up once. Antigen specificity is unknown. Criteria for exclusion of patients were uncontrolled infection, other autoimmune disease, pregnancy or lactation.

The sequence was obtained from a woman in her 40s with Graves' ophthalmopathy. Sequencing was carried out using blood. V gene TRBV6-1 combines with J gene TRBJ1-1; D gene uncertain. Here the CDR3 reads CASRPGRENTEAFF. CDR3 coding DNA: TGTGCCAGCAGACCCGGACGGGAGAACACTGAAGCTTTCTTT.